This T cell receptor beta chain stems from a study of shared clonotypes between healthy human individuals (dated by TCRdb to the early 2020s). Concerning the study at large: The cohort comprised a couple of women and a few men aged 18 to 49 years. For each donor, CD4 naive and CD4 memory were each given three plates, CD8 naive was given two plates, and CD8 memory was given one plate. The study deeply sequenced blood TCR repertoires of five healthy adults to estimate repertoire size and the extent of clonotype sharing between individuals. Leukapheresis yielded between about 0.9 and 9.5 billion PBMCs per donor. Different laboratories and diverse techniques were used to prepare libraries and sequence TCR repertoires, to increase sequencing depth and limit assay-specific biases. Study-wide conclusions, independent of this receptor: Based on pairwise subsampling, the degree of clonotype sharing among donors was expected to be affected by sequencing depth. Compared with non-shared clonotypes, clonotypes shared by all four sorted-subset donors had higher generation probabilities. Even with the large sequencing depth, rarefaction of the sorted-subset datasets indicated that sequencing was incomplete. Because the study included a small number of donors, the genetic and exposure-history diversity represented was limited. Naive subsets generally had larger estimated clonotype richness than memory subsets. Sampling was restricted to blood, and TCR repertoires in tissue are likely to differ from TCR repertoires in blood. About 4.5% of naive CD4, 3% to 4% of naive CD8, roughly 2.4% of memory CD4, and about 0.4% of memory CD8 clonotypes were shared across a handful of donors.

The germline ends are 15 bases apart after V is trimmed by 6 bases and J by 10 bases. CDR1 and CDR2 are read off the germline V gene as MNHEY and SVGAGI. Taken from cysteine to phenylalanine, the CDR3 has 12 residues. The sequence is cut down to CDR3 DNA, 36 bases in frame from base 1. CD8 naive samples consisted of CD45RO-negative cells that were positively selected for CCR7, yielding a CD45RA+CCR7+ population without TemRA cells. The donors were healthy, HIV-negative adults who had no recently reported acute infections or vaccinations. Only Caucasian adults living in Nashville, Tennessee, USA were represented among the donors. Blood was obtained by leukapheresis, after which PBMCs were separated by Ficoll-Histopaque density gradient centrifugation and cryopreserved in liquid nitrogen vapor phase. Purity and quantity of every magnetically sorted T cell population were checked by analytical flow cytometry. Genomic DNA was isolated from each sorted fraction and quantified by UV absorbance on a Nanodrop 2000c.

This clone was recorded a few times. It lacks a known antigen. Base-call qualities are not available, and no considerably larger clone is one nucleotide away. TCR CDR3 regions were amplified from genomic DNA by multiplex PCR using the deep immunoSEQ assay. Genomic DNA extracted from each cell subset was distributed evenly over all wells of several immunoSEQ 96-well plates, and each plate served as one replicate. Each replicate PCR for sorted subsets received about 210 ng genomic DNA, equal to about 30,000 T cell genomes. The purified libraries were quantified using a Qubit 3.0 fluorometer, sized with a Bioanalyzer 2100, and then quantified again using the KAPA Library Quantification kit. A separate single-read 150-cycle Illumina NextSeq 550 flow cell was used to sequence each immunoSEQ 96-well plate. Per the original workflow: The immunoSEQ output contained only junctional sequences without quality scores, so filtering could not match that applied to full-length reads. To assign V/J genes and CDR3, sequences were annotated using PyIR, a Python wrapper for IgBLAST v1.9, with IMGT germline references. Any read was removed if the V/J assignment was weak (E-value above 1e-6), the CDR3 was missing, or the read contained stop codons, out-of-frame junctions, or ambiguous translated residues. V3J clonotypes were defined by identical inferred V gene, J gene, and CDR3 amino acid sequence. Percentage overlap between repertoires was computed as shared unique clonotypes divided by the size of the smaller repertoire. Three approaches were used to assess repertoire richness: RTK rarefaction, the Chao1 estimator, and Recon v2.1 estimates of unobserved clonotypes. OLGA was used to compute generation probabilities for all TCRbeta clonotypes that the gDNA method yielded from a few donors. The source is immuneACCESS, and TCRdb retained only in-frame sequences with V and J called. Part of the clones is not carried over; for the studies checked, unresolved V genes explain less than half of this, and the remainder is unexplained. For V, J and clone size, that table is used; D and trimming come from the DNA. This sample gives more than 2 million clones in total; about 93% of them show up just once. The top ten clonotypes cover approximately 1.6% of the sample.

The TCR comes from a man aged 18 to 30 in good health. Some clones in this sample may be carry-over from other donors' samples. The rearranged chain carries TRBV6-5 and TRBJ1-1; matching of 5 bases hints at TRBD1 as the D gene. The sequencing input was naive CD8+ T cells from PBMCs. The intended sense of this specimen's cell subset or site label: CD45RA+CCR7+. The CDR3 protein: CASRTWDQVAFF. The bases are TGTGCCAGCAGGACGTGGGACCAGGTAGCTTTCTTT.